Each of the 21 T cell receptor beta chains below was sequenced from the same sample in a study of blood T cell repertoires in COVID-19. TCRdb's copy holds only in-frame clones and misses some; the assay was immunoSEQ multiplex PCR. Here the sample spans under 75,000 clones, 70% to 85% being singletons. Material for sequencing was peripheral blood. The origin of the receptors is an older woman with acute or convalescent COVID-19.

This clone has more than one count but fewer than ten. The V gene is TRBV18, the J gene TRBJ1-6, with D unclear. Germline CDR1 reads KGHSH; CDR2 reads LQKENI. The V end lost 2 bases, the J end lost 4 bases, and 9 bases lay between the germline ends. The CDR3 runs to 15 residues. DNA of the CDR3: TGTGCCAGCTCACCAGCCGGTACTTATAATTCACCCCTCCACTTT. This translates into CASSPAGTYNSPLHF.

This clone showed up just once. CDR3 sequence reads: CSASSGADTQYF. The CDR3 coding sequence is TGCAGTGCTAGTTCAGGGGCAGATACGCAGTATTTT. The V gene is TRBV20-1, the J gene TRBJ2-3, with a weak D call TRBD1 (6 bases). V shed 3 bases and J shed 4 bases, with 8 bases lying between them. The germline CDR1 and CDR2 sequences are DFQATT and SNEGSKA (reference sequence). This CDR3 has 12 amino acids.

The chain links TRBV7-8 to TRBJ2-2; 8 nucleotides match TRBD1. CDR3 size: 16 residues. The junction had 6 bases not matched to a gene; V was cut back by 6 bases and J by 0 bases. The germline V gene encodes CDR1 SGHVS and CDR2 FQNEAQ. DNA for the CDR3: TGTGCCAGCAGAGATACGGGACAGGCGAACACCGGGGAGCTGTTTTTT. This gives the protein CASRDTGQANTGELFF. The full variable domain, in which reference TRBV7-8 and TRBJ2-2 provide the parts outside the CDR3, is GAGVSQSPRYKVAKRGQDVALRCDPISGHVSLFWYQQALGQGPEFLTYFQNEAQLDKSGLPSDRFFAERPEGSVSTLKIQRTQQEDSAVYLCASRDTGQANTGELFFGEGSRLTVL.

The rearrangement links TRBV5-4 to TRBJ2-3; no clear D. The V gene lost 0 bases and the J gene lost 3 bases, with 14 bases spanning the gap. CDR1 is SGHNT, CDR2 YYREEE, per germline (reference sequence). This CDR3 has 16 amino acids. The CDR3 protein is CASSLAGDFRTDTQYF. CDR3 coding DNA: TGTGCCAGCAGCTTGGCCGGAGACTTTCGAACAGATACGCAGTATTTT.

V and J are TRBV11-3 and TRBJ2-1; D unclear. Germline V gives CDR1 SGHNT, CDR2 YENEEA. The CDR3 totals 13 residues. V lost 1 base to trimming and J lost 7 bases, with 8 bases between them. The DNA for the CDR3 is TGTGCCAGCAGCTTAGGGGCATTGAATGAGCAGTTCTTC. Amino acid sequence: CASSLGALNEQFF.

The gene calls are TRBV5-4 and TRBJ2-1; D might be TRBD2 (7 bases). Trimming took off 2 bases at V and 3 bases at J, with 12 bases between the two ends. Germline V gene sequence: CDR1 SGHNT, CDR2 YYREEE (reference sequence). The CDR3 is 15 amino acids. The CDR3 DNA is TGTGCCAGCAGCTTAGGGGGGGGCCACTACAATGAGCAGTTCTTC. Its translation: CASSLGGGHYNEQFF.

The CDR3 bases are TGTGCCAGCAGTGACACCGGGAGGGGCCCCTACGAGCAGTACTTC. Amino acids: CASSDTGRGPYEQYF. The chain employs TRBV6-6 and TRBJ2-7, with 8 bases identical to TRBD2. The germline gives CDR1 MNHNY, CDR2 SVGAGI (reference sequence). Losses at the gene ends were 5 bases for V and 2 bases for J; bases not matched to a gene: 8. There are 15 residues in the CDR3.

This clone was seen a single time. The V and J genes are TRBV5-6 and TRBJ2-5, with TRBD2 matching 10 bases. The CDR3 has 16 amino acids. The ends lost 2 bases at V and 2 bases at J; junction bases unmatched: 6. Germline lookup yields CDR1 SGHDT and CDR2 YYEEEE. The DNA of the CDR3 is TGTGCCAGCAGCTTAGCGGGGGGGAGTGGGCAAGAGACCCAGTACTTC. It codes for CASSLAGGSGQETQYF.

This clone occurred once. The genes are TRBV27 and TRBJ2-7; 13 positions match TRBD2. Germline V gene sequence: CDR1 MNHEY, CDR2 SMNVEV (reference sequence). The CDR3 totals 16 residues. V lost 4 bases and J lost 3; bases outside the gene matches: 6. For the CDR3, the DNA is TGTGCCAGCAGTTCCACGGGGACTAGCGGGATCTACGAGCAGTACTTC. Protein: CASSSTGTSGIYEQYF.

The chain is built from TRBV11-3 and TRBJ2-3; no clear D. CDR1 and CDR2 from the germline V gene are SGHNT and YENEEA. CDR3 length: 15 residues. V lost 3 bases and J lost 0, with 10 bases in between. The CDR3 sequence: CASSFGQTSTDTQYF. CDR3 coding DNA: TGTGCCAGCAGCTTCGGTCAGACTAGCACAGATACGCAGTATTTT.

The J gene is TRBJ2-5, the V gene TRBV30, with 10 nucleotides matching TRBD2. The CDR3 consists of 12 residues. The J segment lost 5 bases and the V segment lost 4 bases, leaving 1 base of the junction unmatched. In germline, CDR1 is GTSNPN, CDR2 SVGIG (reference sequence). Here the CDR3 reads CAWILAGETQYF. The CDR3 nucleotides are TGTGCCTGGATACTAGCGGGGGAGACCCAGTACTTC.

This clone appeared a few times. The J gene is TRBJ1-5, the V gene TRBV7-3; D may be TRBD1 (6 bases). Trimming left V 4 bases short and J 0 bases short, with 10 bases between. Germline CDR1 reads SGHTA; CDR2 reads FQGTGA. This CDR3 region has 15 residues. CDR3 in DNA: TGTGCCAGCAGCTGTGTACAGGGTAGCAATCAGCCCCAGCATTTT. Translated, it gives CASSCVQGSNQPQHF.

V and J are TRBV5-4 and TRBJ2-7; TRBD2 is a possible D gene (7 bases). Trimming removed 5 bases at V and 2 bases at J, with 14 bases between. Germline CDR1 SGHNT, CDR2 YYREEE (reference sequence). This CDR3 has 14 residues. CDR3 amino acids: CASSPRGATYEQYF. The CDR3 DNA reads as TGTGCCAGCAGTCCCCGGGGGGCTACCTACGAGCAGTACTTC.

The chain links TRBV4-2 to TRBJ1-4; 10 bases agree with TRBD1. From germline, CDR1 is LGHNA and CDR2 YNFKEQ. The CDR3 has 17 amino acids. V shed 4 bases, J shed 6 bases, and the junction held 11 bases outside the gene matches. CDR3 loop: CASSRRPSGTGDEKLFF. The CDR3 coding sequence is TGTGCCAGCAGCCGCCGGCCTTCCGGGACAGGGGATGAAAAACTGTTTTTT.

The genes are TRBV2 and TRBJ2-5; D ambiguous. The CDR3 is made up of 12 amino acids. V lost 4 bases to trimming and J lost 6 bases, with 9 bases between them. The germline V gene encodes CDR1 SNHLY and CDR2 FYNNEI. The CDR3 region is CASSGVTQTQYF. CDR3 nucleotide sequence: TGTGCCAGCAGTGGAGTTACCCAGACCCAGTACTTC.

The rearrangement links TRBV2 to TRBJ2-7; the D gene is possibly TRBD2 (5 bases). Germline V gene data show CDR1 as SNHLY and CDR2 as FYNNEI. CDR3 length equals 17 residues. V gave up 6 bases and J gave up 4 bases, with 25 bases separating them. DNA of the CDR3: TGTGCCAGCAGGGACTCCGGGCCTCATGGGCACCCTTACGAGCAGTACTTC. It translates to CASRDSGPHGHPYEQYF.

The V call is TRBV21-1, the J call TRBJ1-2; TRBD1 reflects the table's D call only, with no check against the DNA. TRBV21-1 is labeled a pseudogene. CDR3 length: 14 amino acids. The CDR3 spells CASSKGTGGSGYTF. As DNA, the CDR3 is TGTGCCAGCAGCAAAGGGACAGGGGGCTCTGGCTACACCTTC.

V usage is TRBV28 and J usage is TRBJ2-7; no firm D call. The CDR3 has 12 amino acids. V lost 7 bases to trimming and J lost 2 bases, with 9 bases between them. Germline CDR1 reads MDHEN; CDR2 reads SYDVKM. CDR3 DNA: TGTGCCAGCACGGCAGGTACCTACGAGCAGTACTTC. Translated, it gives CASTAGTYEQYF.

In this sample, this clone turned up a few times. The V and J genes are TRBV6-1 and TRBJ2-5; TRBD1 is a possible D gene (6 bases). CDR1 is MNHNS, CDR2 SASEGT, per germline. The CDR3 contains 14 residues. Trimming pared 3 bases from V and 5 bases from J, leaving 13 bases between. CDR3 nucleotide sequence: TGTGCCAGCAGTGAGTCGGGACAATTGGAGACCCAGTACTTC. This sequence encodes CASSESGQLETQYF.

The CDR3: CASRRGWGGNQPQHF. The CDR3 bases are TGTGCCAGTAGGAGGGGTTGGGGGGGCAATCAGCCCCAGCATTTT. V is TRBV19 and J is TRBJ1-5; D is perhaps TRBD1 (5 bases). V lost 6 bases to trimming and J lost 2 bases, with 14 bases between them. CDR1 and CDR2 (germline): LNHDA, SQIVND (reference sequence). CDR3 length equals 15 residues.

A remark on this clone: One end of the junction varies from germline; a read error may be responsible. The rearrangement joins TRBV2 to TRBJ2-7, with 9 bases lining up with TRBD1. CDR3 length: 13 residues. Per the germline V gene, CDR1 is SNHLY and CDR2 is FYNNEI. The CDR3 loop is CASQLSQGAVRNF. DNA for the CDR3: TGTGCCAGCCAACTTTCACAGGGGGCCGTCAGGAACTTC.